This T cell receptor beta chain was recovered during a study of cytotoxic CD8 clonotypes in ibrutinib-treated CLL. Deep sequencing aimed at 1 in 200,000 to 1 in 1 million T cells' resolution. Assay used: immunoSEQ multiplex PCR; TCRdb lists only in-frame clones, some missing. The table shows about 24,000 clones, with 78% occurring only once. The receptor was isolated from a human donor with chronic lymphocytic leukemia. Sequenced here: PBMCs, sampled before ibrutinib treatment.

The CDR3 here is CSVGSRLGFFYEQYF. The CDR3 bases are TGCAGCGTCGGATCGCGCCTGGGGTTTTTTTACGAGCAGTACTTC. This chain joins TRBV29-1 and TRBJ2-7; D not resolved. Trimming shortened V by 6 bases and J by 4 bases, and 22 bases separated the two germline ends. CDR1 and CDR2 (germline): SQVTM, ANQGSEA. This CDR3 has 15 residues.